This entry lists 15 T cell receptor beta chains sequenced from one sample in a study of blood T cell repertoires in COVID-19. Assay: immunoSEQ multiplex PCR; the TCRdb copy retains only in-frame clones and omits some. The table lists fewer than 350,000 clones, 70% to 90% of them singletons, with less than 2.5% in the top ten. Sequencing was carried out using peripheral blood. These receptors were taken from a young woman who had recovered from COVID-19.

The CDR3 protein is CASSQAPGYEQYF. CDR3 coding DNA: TGCGCCAGCAGCCAAGCCCCAGGGTACGAGCAGTACTTC. This rearrangement joins TRBV4-3 to TRBJ2-7, with D maybe TRBD1 (5 bases). The ends were cut back, 1 base at V and 4 bases at J, with 8 bases in the middle. Germline V gives CDR1 LGHNA, CDR2 YSLEER. The CDR3 contains 13 residues.

The V gene is TRBV19, the J gene TRBJ1-2; no clear D. Trimming stripped 3 bases from V and 4 bases from J, with 15 bases between. CDR3 length: 15 amino acids. Germline V CDR1 and CDR2: LNHDA, SQIVND (reference sequence). The CDR3 protein is CASSIYFGVGYGYTF. CDR3 bases: TGTGCCAGTAGTATTTATTTCGGGGTCGGCTATGGCTACACCTTC.

The gene calls are TRBV7-2 and TRBJ1-6, with D uncertain. The germline V gene has CDR1 SGHTA and CDR2 FQGNSA. Trimming stripped 1 base from V and 12 bases from J, with 7 bases between. This CDR3 spans 12 amino acids. In DNA form, the CDR3 reads TGTGCCAGCAGCTTAGATACGGGACCCCTCCACTTT. Translated: CASSLDTGPLHF.

This rearrangement joins TRBV5-1 to TRBJ1-1; possible D gene TRBD1, 5 bases. The ends were cut back, 1 base at V and 8 bases at J, with 21 bases in the middle. The CDR3 sequence is 16 residues long. Germline V gives CDR1 SGHRS, CDR2 YFSETQ. CDR3 sequence: CASSLTLTATGLEAFF. In nucleotides, the CDR3 is TGCGCCAGCAGCTTGACCCTGACAGCTACAGGATTGGAAGCTTTCTTT. Drawing the rest from reference TRBV5-1 and TRBJ1-1, the complete variable domain is KAGVTQTPRYLIKTRGQQVTLSCSPISGHRSVSWYQQTPGQGLQFLFEYFSETQRNKGNFPGRFSGRQFSNSRSEMNVSTLELGDSALYLCASSLTLTATGLEAFFGQGTRLTVV.

The genes are TRBV27 and TRBJ1-2; tentative D call: TRBD1 (5 bases). CDR1 MNHEY and CDR2 SMNVEV come from the germline V gene (reference sequence). Trimming pared 6 bases from V and 4 bases from J, leaving 15 bases between. The CDR3 loop spans 14 amino acids. The CDR3 reads CASSPGGQVYGYTF. The CDR3 bases are TGTGCCAGCAGCCCGGGGGGTCAGGTCTATGGCTACACCTTC.

The chain links TRBV5-1 to TRBJ2-3; the match to TRBD2 covers 12 bases. J gave up 3 bases and V 3 bases, and 17 bases lay outside the gene matches. CDR1 is SGHRS and CDR2 is YFSETQ in the germline V gene. This CDR3 is 20 amino acids long. CDR3 sequence (DNA): TGCGCCAGCAGCTGGCAGCTAGCGGGGGGGAGTAGGAAAAGGACAGATACGCAGTATTTT. This translates into CASSWQLAGGSRKRTDTQYF.

There are a few counts of this clone. The V call is TRBV28, the J call TRBJ1-6, with D perhaps matching TRBD1 (5 bases). Germline V CDR1 and CDR2: MDHEN, SYDVKM. The CDR3 is 16 amino acids. V was pared by 6 bases and J by 9 bases, with 21 bases between. The CDR3, as DNA: TGTGCCAGCAGATACTCCGACGGGGGGAATGGTTCACCCCTCCACTTT. This sequence encodes CASRYSDGGNGSPLHF.

This clone was observed a single time. V usage is TRBV30 and J usage is TRBJ2-7; tentatively, D is TRBD1 (5 bases). V was pared by 2 bases and J by 5 bases, with 16 bases between. Germline CDR1 and CDR2: GTSNPN and SVGIG (reference sequence). This CDR3 contains 14 residues. In DNA form, the CDR3 reads TGTGCCTGGAGTATCGGGCAGGGTGTTAACGAGCAGTACTTC. This translates into CAWSIGQGVNEQYF.

This clone was seen only once. The genes are TRBV29-1 and TRBJ1-2; TRBD1 matches at 7 bases. Germline V gene sequence: CDR1 SQVTM, CDR2 ANQGSEA. After removal of 4 bases from V and 4 bases from J, the junction contained 3 bases not matched to a gene. The CDR3 spans 12 residues. CDR3 nucleotide sequence: TGCAGCGTTGTAGGGGGCTTCTATGGCTACACCTTC. Residues: CSVVGGFYGYTF.

The V call is TRBV7-2, the J call TRBJ1-1; 8 bases are shared with TRBD1. V was pared by 6 bases and J by 4 bases, with 4 bases of the junction left unmatched. Germline loops: CDR1 SGHTA, CDR2 FQGNSA. The CDR3 runs 13 residues. The CDR3 spells CASRFTGGTEAFF. CDR3 coding DNA: TGTGCCAGCAGGTTCACAGGGGGCACTGAAGCTTTCTTT. Full variable domain (remainder filled in from reference TRBV7-2 and TRBJ1-1): GAGVSQSPSNKVTEKGKDVELRCDPISGHTALYWYRQSLGQGLEFLIYFQGNSAPDKSGLPSDRFSAERTGGSVSTLTIQRTQQEDSAVYLCASRFTGGTEAFFGQGTRLTVV.

CDR3 sequence: CASSPGKGSVGGYTF. The CDR3 bases are TGCGCCAGCAGCCCAGGAAAGGGGTCGGTGGGTGGCTACACCTTC. The J gene is TRBJ1-2, the V gene TRBV4-1; TRBD1 is a possible D gene (5 bases). The germline gives CDR1 MGHRA, CDR2 YSYEKL. V was trimmed by 4 bases and J by 7 bases, leaving 19 bases between them. The CDR3 extends over 15 amino acids.

This clone was counted a single time. The chain uses TRBV3-1 (or the pseudogene TRBV3-2) and TRBJ2-7; D possibly corresponds to TRBD2 (6 bases). Germline lookup yields CDR1 LGHDT and CDR2 YNNKEL (reference sequence). The CDR3 length is 17 residues. V dropped 2 bases and J dropped 2 bases, with 19 bases sitting between them. CDR3 nucleotides: TGTGCCAGCAGCCAACGTACCCCCAGCGGGCTAACCTACGAGCAGTACTTC. Its protein product is CASSQRTPSGLTYEQYF.

This clone was seen only a few times. The chain joins TRBV6-5 to TRBJ2-1; D gene ambiguous. Trimming took off 1 base at V and 11 bases at J, with 3 bases between the two ends. There are 10 residues in the CDR3. The V gene's germline CDR1 is MNHEY and CDR2 SVGAGI. The DNA of the CDR3 is TGTGCCAGCAGTTACTGGCAGCAGTTCTTC. Its protein product is CASSYWQQFF.

The gene calls are TRBV4-2 and TRBJ2-1, with 11 bases lining up with TRBD2. This CDR3 has 15 residues. Looked up from germline, CDR1 is LGHNA and CDR2 is YNFKEQ. V dropped 4 bases and J dropped 8; count of bases not matched to a gene: 7. The DNA of the CDR3 is TGTGCCAGCAGCCCCTGGACTAGCGGGCACGATGAGCAGTTCTTC. Protein: CASSPWTSGHDEQFF.

This chain connects TRBV4-1 to TRBJ1-2; D remains ambiguous. The CDR3 contains 16 residues. In germline, CDR1 is MGHRA, CDR2 YSYEKL. V dropped 2 bases and J dropped 4 bases, with 17 bases sitting between them. CDR3 in DNA: TGCGCCAGCAGCCAACCCCAACAACTAATTGGCTATGGCTACACCTTC. Translated, it gives CASSQPQQLIGYGYTF.